This record looks at one TCR beta chain sequence and its context. As yet, its antigen is unknown. The sample belongs to a study of cytomegalovirus exposure and HLA in healthy donors. PCR involved 60 Vbeta and 13 Jbeta primers. The method was immunoSEQ multiplex PCR; TCRdb's version includes in-frame clones alone and lacks a portion of them. The data show under 150,000 clones, roughly 80% seen once. Germline V gene lookup returns CDR1 SNHLY and CDR2 FYNNEI. The CDR3 covers 13 residues. The V end lost 6 bases, the J end lost 2 bases, and 5 bases lay between the germline ends. Whole-study results and caveats: In vitro, a few CMV-associated chains proved specific for CMV antigens. It was about 150 TCR beta chains that were listed as cytomegalovirus-associated. An ancestry cluster, one associated with Asian ancestry, reportedly showed fewer N-insertions than the approximately 720-donor mean in a later analysis. Over 15,000 TCR beta sequences were associated with HLA alleles at 0.05 false discovery rate in a later analysis.

The chain uses TRBV2 and TRBJ2-6, with D hard to call. The TCR was taken from a middle-aged woman in good health and CMV-seronegative. The sample taken for sequencing was PBMCs. CDR3 amino acids: CASSLAGANVLTF. In DNA, the CDR3 is TGTGCCAGCAGCCTAGCTGGGGCCAACGTCCTGACTTTC.